This T cell receptor beta chain was retrieved from a study of T cells after yellow fever vaccination (dated by TCRdb to the late 2010s). About the study as a whole: The SMART-Seq v4 Ultra Low Input RNA kit was used to prepare libraries from fractions with low cell numbers. To follow T-cell clones before and after both primary and booster YFV17D yellow fever vaccination, bulk TCR alpha and beta repertoires underwent longitudinal sequencing. Two healthy male donors made up the cohort, one aged 18 to 30 years and the other aged 30 to 40 years. Bulk PBMC replicates and cell subsets were isolated from blood drawn at multiple timepoints before and after both primary and secondary immunization. Overall results and qualifications from the work: A small fraction of clonotypes appeared in both the CD4 and CD8 compartments, likely as a result of convergent recombination. The study included only two donors, which limits how far the findings can be generalized. Computational filtering was required because FACS-sorted repertoires could contain abundant contaminating clonotypes from the bulk population. Most clones expanded after primary vaccination were re-detected after the booster (around 96% of CD4 and 80% to 90% of CD8), suggesting broad memory maintenance. The secondary T-cell response was weaker than the primary response but faster, peaking on day 5 instead of day 15.

The sequencer listed for this sample is Illumina NovaSeq 6000. Synthesis of TCR cDNA relied on 5'RACE template switching, a step that introduced a universal primer site along with unique molecular identifiers. cDNA synthesis was primed from both the TCR alpha and TCR beta constant segments. Two PCR steps were used to amplify libraries, with sample barcodes and sequencing adapters being added in the second step. Sequencing of libraries was done on Illumina HiSeq 2500 (2x100 bp) or NovaSeq (2x150 bp). In the original analysis: Reads were demultiplexed and collapsed into UMI consensus sequences with MIGEC, and V(D)J alignment was performed with MiXCR. Using edgeR on replicate PBMC samples, clonotypes were called vaccine-responding if FDR was below 0.01 and the log2 fold change was above 5 up to day 15. Bulk clonotypes were assigned CD4 or CD8 identity according to which sequenced CD4 or CD8 repertoire held them at higher abundance. The public sequencing data were trimmed at Q25 with fastp and processed into clonotypes with MiXCR by TCRdb, which kept only in-frame beta chains. A single entry per CDR3 protein holds the most common genes and DNA from its merged rows. The authors' filters were not applied to this entry. Within this sample are around 320,000 distinct CDR3 sequences, with approximately 4.5% of them counted one time only. Just under 20% of the sample comes from the top ten.

The treatment or condition label on this specimen signifies: live attenuated yellow fever vaccine strain. Two biological replicates of bulk PBMCs were collected at each blood-draw timepoint. A standard Ficoll-Paque protocol was used to isolate PBMCs from peripheral blood. RNA was extracted with TriZol from bulk PBMCs, CD4 and CD8 fractions, and dextramer-positive and dextramer-negative fractions. This clonotype has just a few counts. Its antigen target is currently unknown. Base qualities are not at hand, and no much larger clone is one base apart. The germline V gene yields MDHEN for CDR1 and SYDVKM for CDR2. The cysteine opens and the phenylalanine closes a CDR3 of 13 amino acids. Only the CDR3 DNA is retained, 39 bases long and in frame from the first base. V and J lose 5 bases and 2 bases, and a span of 8 bases separates them.

The source was PBMCs, collected 15 days after the yellow fever booster vaccination. This clonotype was obtained from a man younger than 30 who received the YFV17D yellow fever vaccine. The V and J segments used are TRBV28 and TRBJ2-3; the D gene is possibly TRBD2, with 5 bases matching. The CDR3 sequence is CASSKRPTDTQYF. The DNA sequence follows: TGTGCCAGCAGTAAGCGGCCCACAGATACGCAGTATTTT.